The 27 T cell receptor beta chains presented below share a single source sample, sequenced in a study of CD8 T cells in ankylosing spondylitis. Each CDR3 protein gets one entry after TCRdb re-called the 5' RACE reads with MiXCR. The profile covers tens of thousands of distinct CDR3 sequences, with around 25% appearing a single time and roughly three fifths taken by the ten largest. Sequencing was done on a sample of blood, either unsorted or a sorted T cell fraction (not recorded which). The receptor source for this set is a male donor with ankylosing spondylitis or in good health (not recorded which).

V and J are TRBV20-1 and TRBJ2-1; TRBD1 aligns across 9 bases. The CDR3 is 14 residues long. Per germline, CDR1 DFQATT and CDR2 SNEGSKA (reference sequence). With 6 bases clipped from V and 10 bases from J, the junction kept 13 bases outside the gene matches. The CDR3 coding sequence is TGCAGTGCCAAGCCGGGACAGGGAGGTGACGAGCAGTTCTTC. It codes for CSAKPGQGGDEQFF.

The V and J genes are TRBV4-2 and TRBJ1-2; no firm D call. Trimming shortened V by 0 bases and J by 1 base, and 6 bases separated the two germline ends. The germline V gene encodes CDR1 LGHNA and CDR2 YNFKEQ. The CDR3 spans 14 residues. CDR3 bases: TGTGCCAGCAGCCAAGATGTGCTTAACTATGGCTACACCTTC. Encoded protein: CASSQDVLNYGYTF.

The rearrangement uses TRBV6-1 and TRBJ2-7; TRBD1 matches 7 bases. In germline, CDR1 is MNHNS, CDR2 SASEGT. CDR3 length: 13 residues. Losses at the gene ends were 6 bases for V and 4 bases for J; bases not matched to a gene: 6. The CDR3 nucleotides read TGTGCCAGCAGCCGGACAGGATATTACGAGCAGTACTTC. This codes for CASSRTGYYEQYF.

The rearrangement uses TRBV5-1 and TRBJ2-3; 9 bases agree with TRBD2. The CDR3 has 17 residues. J lost 2 bases, V lost 4 bases, and 11 bases had no gene match. Per germline, CDR1 SGHRS and CDR2 YFSETQ. The CDR3 DNA is TGCGCCAGCAGCATCGGGGGGCTAGCGGGATTCACAGATACGCAGTATTTT. This codes for CASSIGGLAGFTDTQYF.

This clonotype was recorded once. The chain uses TRBV3-1 and TRBJ2-5; D may be TRBD2 (5 bases). Trimming removed 0 bases from V and 4 bases from J, with 12 bases in between. Germline loops: CDR1 LGHDT, CDR2 YNNKEL (reference sequence). The CDR3 contains 15 residues. The CDR3 sequence: CASSQDTGTRETQYF. The CDR3 nucleotides read TGTGCCAGCAGCCAAGATACGGGAACTAGAGAGACCCAGTACTTC.

The rearrangement joins TRBV7-3 to TRBJ2-1; 11 bases match TRBD2. This CDR3 region has 19 residues. Looked up from germline, CDR1 is SGHTA and CDR2 is FQGTGA. V lost 2 bases to trimming and J lost 2 bases; unmatched junction nucleotides: 11. CDR3 protein: CASSLESPASGGTYNEQFF. DNA of the CDR3: TGTGCCAGCAGCTTAGAGTCTCCCGCTAGCGGGGGGACCTACAATGAGCAGTTCTTC.

This clonotype has just a few counts. This sequence joins TRBV5-1 and TRBJ1-6; 8 nucleotides align to TRBD1. This CDR3 spans 12 amino acids. V lost 4 bases, J lost 14 bases, and 5 bases stayed unmatched. CDR1 is SGHRS and CDR2 is YFSETQ in the germline V gene. The CDR3 coding sequence is TGCGCCAGCAGCCCTGGACAGGGTGCCCTCCACTTT. Residues: CASSPGQGALHF.

The rearrangement uses TRBV5-1 and TRBJ1-1; the match to TRBD1 covers 7 bases. The CDR3 covers 14 residues. With 2 bases clipped from V and 4 bases from J, the junction kept 5 bases outside the gene matches. The germline V gene encodes CDR1 SGHRS and CDR2 YFSETQ. CDR3 DNA: TGCGCCAGCAGCTTAAACAGGGGCGGCACTGAAGCTTTCTTT. Translating gives CASSLNRGGTEAFF.

The V and J genes are TRBV5-1 and TRBJ1-1, with D possibly TRBD1 on 5 matching bases. Germline CDR1 is SGHRS and CDR2 is YFSETQ. V was shortened by 2 bases and J by 8 bases, with 7 bases between the two germline ends. The CDR3 runs to 11 residues. CDR3 protein: CASSLEGEAFF. The CDR3 DNA reads as TGCGCCAGCAGCTTAGAGGGGGAAGCTTTCTTT.

The V gene is TRBV5-1, the J gene TRBJ1-2, with D tentatively TRBD1 (5 bases). From germline, CDR1 is SGHRS and CDR2 YFSETQ. The CDR3 runs 13 residues. Trimming left V 5 bases short and J 6 bases short, with 14 bases between. The chain's CDR3 is CASSQQEGDGYTF. The DNA for the CDR3 is TGCGCCAGCAGTCAACAGGAAGGCGATGGCTACACCTTC.

Only a few counts were recorded for this clonotype. This rearrangement joins TRBV27 to TRBJ2-5; D call uncertain. Germline V gives CDR1 MNHEY, CDR2 SMNVEV (reference sequence). V lost 1 base, J lost 3 bases, and 6 bases lay in between. The CDR3 runs 13 residues. CDR3 region: CASSLWNKETQYF. The CDR3 DNA reads TGTGCCAGCAGTTTATGGAACAAAGAGACCCAGTACTTC.

This clonotype was counted many times. V is TRBV20-1 and J is TRBJ2-1; TRBD2 agrees at 13 bases. The V and J ends lost 6 bases and 7 bases, in that order; junction bases with no gene match: 9. This CDR3 is built from 15 residues. Germline V gene data show CDR1 as DFQATT and CDR2 as SNEGSKA (reference sequence). CDR3 coding DNA: TGCAGTGCCCTGGGACTAGCGGGGCTAGGAAATGAGCAGTTCTTC. This translates into CSALGLAGLGNEQFF.

This clonotype has only a few counts. This chain uses TRBV12-3 or TRBV12-4 with TRBJ2-3; the D is unclear. V gave up 6 bases and J gave up 2 bases, with 12 bases separating them. CDR3 size: 14 residues. CDR3 nucleotide sequence: TGTGCCAGCAGAGAAAACTCTAACACAGATACGCAGTATTTT. Protein product: CASRENSNTDTQYF.

The rearrangement links TRBV12-3 or TRBV12-4 to TRBJ1-1, with D possibly TRBD1 on 5 matching bases. The V end lost 6 bases, the J end lost 5 bases, and 13 bases lay between the germline ends. This CDR3 comprises 13 residues. CDR3 residues: CASRNHPGTEAFF. The CDR3 nucleotides read TGTGCCAGCAGGAATCATCCAGGGACTGAAGCTTTCTTT.

Here the CDR3 DNA reads TGTGCCAGCTCACCGGCAGGGACTCCTTTCTACGAGCAGTACTTC. Translation: CASSPAGTPFYEQYF. The rearrangement uses TRBV18 and TRBJ2-7; tentative D call: TRBD2 (6 bases). The CDR3 is made up of 15 amino acids. The V end lost 3 bases, the J end lost 3 bases, and 15 bases lay between the germline ends. Germline CDR1 is KGHSH and CDR2 is LQKENI.

The chain is built from TRBV29-1 and TRBJ2-1; D gene uncertain. The CDR3 is 15 residues long. V gave up 6 bases and J gave up 3 bases, with 18 bases separating them. Germline V gene lookup returns CDR1 SQVTM and CDR2 ANQGSEA. In nucleotides, the CDR3 is TGCAGCGTCCTATCAACGCGGAGCCTCTACAATGAGCAGTTCTTC. Encoded protein: CSVLSTRSLYNEQFF.

The chain is built from TRBV12-3 or TRBV12-4 and TRBJ2-4; D ambiguous. CDR3 size: 14 residues. V was shortened by 6 bases and J by 0 bases, with 9 bases between the two germline ends. CDR3 loop: CASSEQLAKNIQYF. The CDR3 nucleotides read TGTGCCAGCAGCGAACAACTAGCCAAAAACATTCAGTACTTC.

The chain links TRBV6-5 to TRBJ1-2, with 10 bases matching TRBD1. There are 15 residues in the CDR3. Germline CDR1 MNHEY, CDR2 SVGAGI. After removal of 2 bases from V and 3 bases from J, the junction contained 3 bases not matched to a gene. CDR3 loop: CASSYVGQGDYGYTF. DNA of the CDR3: TGTGCCAGCAGTTACGTTGGACAGGGGGACTATGGCTACACCTTC.

The chain carries TRBV12-3 or TRBV12-4 and TRBJ1-1, with no clear D. This CDR3 contains 14 residues. Trimming pared 5 bases from V and 3 bases from J, leaving 13 bases between. The DNA for the CDR3 is TGTGCCAGCAGTGCACGGGGAGTGGACACTGAAGCTTTCTTT. It encodes CASSARGVDTEAFF.

This chain uses TRBV15 with TRBJ2-3; 7 bases match TRBD2. CDR1 and CDR2 from the germline V gene are LNHNV and YYDKDF (reference sequence). This CDR3 region has 14 residues. Trimming removed 8 bases from V and 2 bases from J; junction bases left unmatched: 7. CDR3 nucleotides: TGTGCCACCTCATCGGGAGGAATCACAGATACGCAGTATTTT. It encodes CATSSGGITDTQYF.

V gene TRBV29-1 combines with J gene TRBJ2-5; D is uncertain. V lost 4 bases and J 0 bases, leaving 9 bases between the germline ends. From germline, CDR1 is SQVTM and CDR2 ANQGSEA. The CDR3 runs 13 residues. The CDR3 spells CSVVREYQETQYF. Here the CDR3 DNA reads TGCAGCGTTGTTCGCGAGTACCAAGAGACCCAGTACTTC.

The chain links TRBV12-3 or TRBV12-4 to TRBJ2-7; TRBD1 matches at 8 bases. The CDR3 sequence is 14 residues long. Trimming at V came to 4 bases and at J to 6 bases, leaving 8 bases not matched to a gene. The CDR3 loop reads CASSYTGGWLEQYF. In nucleotides, the CDR3 is TGTGCCAGCAGTTATACAGGGGGTTGGCTCGAGCAGTACTTC.

This clonotype occurred many times. This chain joins TRBV15 and TRBJ2-6; D perhaps matches TRBD1 (6 bases). Trimming left V 2 bases short and J 11 bases short, with 10 bases between. Germline V gene lookup returns CDR1 LNHNV and CDR2 YYDKDF (reference sequence). The CDR3 consists of 13 residues. The CDR3 DNA follows: TGTGCCACCAGCAGACAGACAGGTGACGTCCTGACTTTC. Its translation is CATSRQTGDVLTF.

This clonotype was counted many times. The V and J genes are TRBV7-2 and TRBJ2-7, with TRBD2 as a possible D gene (6 bases). This CDR3 has 12 amino acids. Germline lookup yields CDR1 SGHTA and CDR2 FQGNSA. V was clipped by 5 bases and J by 5 bases, with 10 bases between them. The CDR3 DNA is TGTGCCAGCAGCGACGGACTAAACGAGCAGTACTTC. It is translated as CASSDGLNEQYF.

This clonotype was seen a handful of times. V gene TRBV11-3 combines with J gene TRBJ2-2; 7 nucleotides align to TRBD2. The J segment lost 5 bases and the V segment lost 3 bases, leaving 3 bases of the junction unmatched. The CDR3 has 14 residues. CDR1 and CDR2 (germline): SGHNT, YENEEA. The CDR3 loop is CASSLTSMTGELFF. The CDR3 DNA is TGTGCCAGCAGCTTGACTAGCATGACCGGGGAGCTGTTTTTT.

This clonotype appeared a few times. V and J are TRBV20-1 and TRBJ2-7, with TRBD2 matching over 11 bases. The V gene's germline CDR1 is DFQATT and CDR2 SNEGSKA (reference sequence). J lost 3 bases, V lost 5 bases, and 9 bases had no gene match. The CDR3 has 15 residues. For the CDR3, the DNA is TGCAGTGCTCCTCGGGTAGCGGGAGGGATCTACGAGCAGTACTTC. Protein sequence: CSAPRVAGGIYEQYF.

This chain connects TRBV27 to TRBJ2-5, with D maybe TRBD2 (6 bases). CDR3 length: 14 residues. Germline V gene sequence: CDR1 MNHEY, CDR2 SMNVEV (reference sequence). V lost 7 bases and J lost 3, with 15 bases in between. CDR3 in amino acids: CASKTTRGEETQYF. The CDR3 DNA sequence: TGTGCCAGCAAGACGACTAGGGGAGAAGAGACCCAGTACTTC.